What follows are 28 T cell receptor beta chains derived from one specimen sequenced in a study of T cell responses to AZD1222 COVID-19 vaccine. Only in-frame clones appear in the TCRdb table, and some are missing; sequencing was by immunoSEQ multiplex PCR. The sample has about 100,000 clones; about 89% are singletons. Sequencing used peripheral blood, obtained on day 0 of MenACWY control vaccination. The receptors come from an adult in good health.

The V and J genes are TRBV3-1 (or the pseudogene TRBV3-2) and TRBJ2-7; D possibly corresponds to TRBD2 (6 bases). V shed 8 bases and J shed 0 bases, with 17 bases lying between them. The CDR3 loop spans 15 amino acids. The germline CDR1 and CDR2 sequences are LGHDT and YNNKEL (reference sequence). Here the CDR3 reads CASRGPGLRSYEQYF. CDR3 DNA sequence: TGTGCCAGCCGGGGCCCGGGACTCCGCTCCTACGAGCAGTACTTC.

The chain has TRBV19 and TRBJ1-5; D call uncertain. This CDR3 region has 16 residues. Germline V gene data show CDR1 as LNHDA and CDR2 as SQIVND (reference sequence). V lost 3 bases and J lost 0, with 12 bases in between. CDR3 protein: CASSMEVAYSNQPQHF. The CDR3 nucleotides are TGTGCCAGTAGTATGGAGGTAGCCTATAGCAATCAGCCCCAGCATTTT. The complete variable domain, with remaining parts taken from reference TRBV19 and TRBJ1-5, reads DGGITQSPKYLFRKEGQNVTLSCEQNLNHDAMYWYRQDPGQGLRLIYYSQIVNDFQKGDIAEGYSVSREKKESFPLTVTSAQKNPTAFYLCASSMEVAYSNQPQHFGDGTRLSIL.

The genes are TRBV7-2 and TRBJ1-2, with D unresolved. The germline CDR1 and CDR2 sequences are SGHTA and FQGNSA. This CDR3 is 15 amino acids long. Trimming shortened V by 3 bases and J by 6 bases, and 17 bases separated the two germline ends. This CDR3 reads CASSFRFGTANGYTF. In nucleotides, the CDR3 is TGTGCCAGCAGCTTCAGGTTCGGCACGGCCAATGGCTACACCTTC.

This sequence joins TRBV5-1 and TRBJ1-3, with a possible D match to TRBD1 (6 bases). The CDR3 sequence is 16 residues long. The germline V and J ends were trimmed by 4 bases and 2 bases, with 16 bases remaining between them. The germline V gene has CDR1 SGHRS and CDR2 YFSETQ. This CDR3 is CASSQETQGPGNTIYF. Written as DNA, the CDR3 is TGCGCCAGCAGCCAAGAGACACAGGGCCCTGGAAACACCATATATTTT. Drawing the rest from reference TRBV5-1 and TRBJ1-3, the complete variable domain is KAGVTQTPRYLIKTRGQQVTLSCSPISGHRSVSWYQQTPGQGLQFLFEYFSETQRNKGNFPGRFSGRQFSNSRSEMNVSTLELGDSALYLCASSQETQGPGNTIYFGEGSWLTVV.

The V call is TRBV12-3 or TRBV12-4, the J call TRBJ2-7, with 9 positions matching TRBD1. The V and J ends lost 9 bases and 9 bases, in that order; junction bases with no gene match: 12. CDR3 length equals 13 residues. The CDR3: CASSLQGALGQYF. The CDR3 nucleotides are TGTGCCAGTAGCCTACAGGGGGCATTAGGGCAGTACTTC.

The chain joins TRBV28 to TRBJ2-3; D ambiguous. CDR1 is MDHEN, CDR2 SYDVKM, per germline. Deletions cut 7 bases from V and 4 bases from J, with 15 bases between. The CDR3 length is 14 residues. The CDR3 is CASTVPGYADTQYF. In DNA form, the CDR3 reads TGTGCCAGCACCGTCCCGGGTTATGCAGATACGCAGTATTTT.

V usage is TRBV9 and J usage is TRBJ1-1; 11 bases line up with TRBD1. Per germline, CDR1 SGDLS and CDR2 YYNGEE. The length of the CDR3 is 14 residues. V gave up 5 bases and J gave up 1 base; unmatched junction bases: 1. For the CDR3, the DNA is TGTGCCAGCAGTGGACAGGGGGCGAACACTGAAGCTTTCTTT. Amino acids: CASSGQGANTEAFF.

The V call is TRBV18, the J call TRBJ1-1; D uncertain. CDR3 size: 14 residues. Germline loops: CDR1 KGHSH, CDR2 LQKENI. The V end was cut by 1 base, the J end by 1 base, with 7 bases between. The CDR3 protein is CASSPREGNTEAFF. As DNA, the CDR3 is TGTGCCAGCTCACCACGGGAAGGGAACACTGAAGCTTTCTTT.

The DNA of the CDR3 is TGTGCCAGCAGCTTATTAGGGGCCTTGAAAAACTCTTATGGCTACACCTTC. As protein: CASSLLGALKNSYGYTF. The V and J genes are TRBV13 and TRBJ1-2; D is possibly TRBD1 (5 bases). With 2 bases removed from V and 5 bases from J, the gap between germline ends came to 21 bases. This CDR3 has 17 amino acids. Germline assignment: CDR1 PRHDT and CDR2 FYEKMQ (reference sequence).

The V call is TRBV24-1, the J call TRBJ2-3, with 10 bases aligning to TRBD2. Germline V gene sequence: CDR1 KGHDR, CDR2 SFDVKD. This CDR3 is 15 amino acids long. The junction had 14 bases not matched to a gene; V was cut back by 9 bases and J by 9 bases. The CDR3 sequence is CATSRGAGGQETQYF. DNA of the CDR3: TGTGCCACCTCCAGGGGAGCGGGGGGGCAAGAGACGCAGTATTTT.

The chain recombines TRBV19 with TRBJ2-2; D gene unclear. The CDR3 sequence is 14 residues long. Germline V CDR1 and CDR2: LNHDA, SQIVND (reference sequence). The V end was cut by 0 bases, the J end by 5 bases, with 7 bases between. CDR3 sequence: CASSIDHGTGELFF. CDR3 nucleotide sequence: TGTGCCAGTAGTATAGATCATGGGACCGGGGAGCTGTTTTTT.

J is TRBJ1-1 and V is TRBV6-5; no definite D call. Germline values: CDR1 MNHEY, CDR2 SVGAGI. Between the trimmed V and J ends, which lost 8 bases and 0 bases, there was a span of 13 bases. The CDR3 loop spans 14 amino acids. The CDR3 sequence: CASGKGILNTEAFF. In nucleotides, the CDR3 is TGTGCCAGCGGGAAAGGGATCCTGAACACTGAAGCTTTCTTT.

The chain uses TRBV7-3 and TRBJ2-3, with TRBD2 matching 8 bases. The CDR3 runs 15 residues. Germline V gene sequence: CDR1 SGHTA, CDR2 FQGTGA. After removal of 5 bases from V and 0 bases from J, the junction contained 4 bases not matched to a gene. This CDR3 is CASSRGGRSTDTQYF. CDR3 nucleotide sequence: TGTGCCAGCAGCCGGGGGGGCCGGAGCACAGATACGCAGTATTTT.

The J gene is TRBJ2-6, the V gene TRBV3-1 (or the pseudogene TRBV3-2); D possibly corresponds to TRBD2 (6 bases). The CDR3 has 15 residues. V dropped 4 bases and J dropped 4 bases, with 11 bases sitting between them. Germline CDR1 is LGHDT and CDR2 is YNNKEL (reference sequence). CDR3 DNA sequence: TGTGCCAGCAGCCGACTAGATCTGGGGGCCAACGTCCTGACTTTC. As protein: CASSRLDLGANVLTF.

In this sample, this clone turned up once. J is TRBJ1-2 and V is TRBV5-8; tentative D call: TRBD1 (6 bases). Trimming left V 0 bases short and J 7 bases short, with 13 bases between. The CDR3 has 14 amino acids. In germline, CDR1 is SGHTS, CDR2 YDEGEE. Here the CDR3 reads CASSLAGGYGGYTF. Written as DNA, the CDR3 is TGTGCCAGCAGCTTGGCCGGGGGCTACGGTGGCTACACCTTC.

The table lists this clone with a few counts. This sequence joins TRBV7-2 and TRBJ2-7, with 9 positions matching TRBD1. The CDR3 spans 15 residues. Looked up from germline, CDR1 is SGHTA and CDR2 is FQGNSA. Trimming cost V 1 base and J 3 bases; bases outside gene matches: 4. The CDR3 nucleotides read TGTGCCAGCAGCTTAGATCGGACAGGGGTCTACGAGCAGTACTTC. Its translation: CASSLDRTGVYEQYF.

The CDR3 DNA reads TGTGCCAGCAGCTTGACGGGGACAGGGGACTATGGCTACACCTTC. Its protein is CASSLTGTGDYGYTF. The chain uses TRBV7-3 and TRBJ1-2; 10 bases align to TRBD1. V lost 3 bases and J lost 3; bases outside the gene matches: 4. CDR1 is SGHTA, CDR2 FQGTGA, per germline. The CDR3 runs to 15 residues.

The chain uses TRBV30 and TRBJ1-5; the match to TRBD1 covers 7 bases. Trimming removed 2 bases from V and 2 bases from J; junction bases left unmatched: 3. CDR3 length: 14 amino acids. Germline-derived CDR1 and CDR2 are GTSNPN and SVGIG (reference sequence). The CDR3: CAWSLGQGNQPQHF. As DNA, the CDR3 is TGTGCCTGGAGTCTAGGACAGGGCAATCAGCCCCAGCATTTT.

The CDR3 DNA follows: TGTGCCACCTCCGGGACAGGGTTAGGAGGGGTTGAAAAACTGTTTTTT. Its translation: CATSGTGLGGVEKLFF. The chain is built from TRBV10-3 and TRBJ1-4; 9 positions match TRBD1. The CDR3 is 16 amino acids. Unmatched junction bases numbered 16, after V lost 10 bases and J lost 7 bases. The germline gives CDR1 ENHRY, CDR2 SYGVKD.

This sequence joins TRBV5-1 and TRBJ1-2; D remains unclear. The germline V gene encodes CDR1 SGHRS and CDR2 YFSETQ. CDR3 length equals 11 residues. V was clipped by 4 bases and J by 8 bases, with 9 bases between them. CDR3 loop: CASSNEEGYTF. For the CDR3, the DNA is TGCGCCAGCAGCAACGAGGAGGGCTACACCTTC.

The chain recombines TRBV6-5 with TRBJ2-7; 7 bases are a match to TRBD1. CDR1 and CDR2 from the germline V gene are MNHEY and SVGAGI. This CDR3 is 14 amino acids long. J lost 2 bases, V lost 8 bases, and 9 bases had no gene match. CDR3 DNA: TGTGCCAGCCAACCTGGGACAGCCGCCTACGAGCAGTACTTC. Protein: CASQPGTAAYEQYF.

This rearrangement joins TRBV12-3 or TRBV12-4 to TRBJ1-2, with 8 positions matching TRBD1. V lost 2 bases, J lost 8 bases, and 4 bases stayed unmatched. The CDR3 runs to 13 residues. This CDR3 reads CASSLLDRVGYTF. For the CDR3, the DNA is TGTGCCAGCAGTTTACTGGACAGGGTCGGCTACACCTTC.

The table lists this clone with a count of one. This chain joins TRBV27 and TRBJ1-2, with D uncertain. CDR3 size: 16 residues. Germline lookup yields CDR1 MNHEY and CDR2 SMNVEV (reference sequence). Trimming stripped 3 bases from V and 4 bases from J, with 18 bases between. CDR3 protein: CASSLFGRSLFYGYTF. CDR3 bases: TGTGCCAGCAGTTTGTTTGGGCGCTCCCTTTTCTATGGCTACACCTTC.

This clone was seen just once. The gene calls are TRBV27 and TRBJ2-3; D gene uncertain. V lost 5 bases to trimming and J lost 5 bases, with 11 bases between them. Germline V gene sequence: CDR1 MNHEY, CDR2 SMNVEV (reference sequence). This CDR3 has 13 amino acids. The CDR3 coding sequence is TGTGCCAGCAGTCACCAGTGGGAAGATACGCAGTATTTT. Its translation: CASSHQWEDTQYF.

The rearrangement uses TRBV10-3 and TRBJ1-6, with D maybe TRBD1 (5 bases). V was trimmed by 4 bases and J by 0 bases, leaving 13 bases between them. Germline CDR1 reads ENHRY; CDR2 reads SYGVKD. The CDR3 length is 17 residues. The CDR3 nucleotides read TGTGCCATCAGTGTAGGGGCAGGGAGCTCCTATAATTCACCCCTCCACTTT. It encodes CAISVGAGSSYNSPLHF.

V usage is TRBV28 and J usage is TRBJ2-7; TRBD1 matches 7 bases. Germline V lookup: CDR1 MDHEN, CDR2 SYDVKM. Germline trimming cut 3 bases from V and 1 base from J; bases unmatched to any gene: 15. This CDR3 is built from 18 residues. CDR3: CASSFPRTGRIGSYEQYF. CDR3 bases: TGTGCCAGCAGTTTTCCCCGGACAGGAAGGATAGGGTCCTACGAGCAGTACTTC.

The chain recombines TRBV30 with TRBJ2-5; the match to TRBD1 covers 10 bases. This CDR3 comprises 15 residues. Per germline, CDR1 GTSNPN and CDR2 SVGIG (reference sequence). J was trimmed by 4 bases and V by 3 bases; bases with no gene match: 8. The CDR3 nucleotides are TGTGCCTGGAGCAAAAGACAGGGGGCAGTAGAGACCCAGTACTTC. This encodes CAWSKRQGAVETQYF. Variable domain in full (rest from reference TRBV30 and TRBJ2-5): SQTIHQWPATLVQPVGSPLSLECTVEGTSNPNLYWYRQAAGRGLQLLFYSVGIGQISSEVPQNLSASRPQDRQFILSSKKLLLSDSGFYLCAWSKRQGAVETQYFGPGTRLLVL.

The V call is TRBV28, the J call TRBJ1-4; 8 bases line up with TRBD1. Germline CDR1 is MDHEN and CDR2 is SYDVKM. V lost 2 bases and J lost 2; bases outside the gene matches: 4. CDR3 size: 16 residues. The CDR3 protein is CASSLPQGATNEKLFF. DNA for the CDR3: TGTGCCAGCAGTTTACCCCAGGGGGCGACTAATGAAAAACTGTTTTTT.